A selection of T cell receptor beta chains follows, all from one sample in a study of CD8+ T cells in alopecia areata. Sequenced by immunoSEQ multiplex PCR; TCRdb stores in-frame clones only, minus some. The table has fewer than 70,000 clones, around 44% seen once. The sample consisted of NKG2D-low CD8+ T cells sorted from blood. These TCRs come from a human donor with alopecia areata. CDR3s include the opening cysteine and the closing phenylalanine or tryptophan. A D gene is named only where the DNA matches it firmly. Clone size appears in some rows only: once, few, many, or a class for an expanded clone.

j_call | v_call | clone_size | d_call | cdr3_aa | cdr3_nt
TRBJ1-1 | TRBV28 | few | - | CASSLSVTEAFF | TGTGCCAGCAGTTTATCCGTCACTGAAGCTTTCTTT
TRBJ2-7 | TRBV4-3 | - | - | CASSQEGWDEQYF | TGCGCCAGCAGCCAAGAAGGGTGGGACGAGCAGTACTTC
TRBJ1-1 | TRBV25-1 | - | - | CASSPLTEAFF | TGTGCCAGCAGCCCACTTACTGAAGCTTTCTTT
TRBJ2-7 | TRBV4-2 | few | TRBD1 | CASSQEGQGAAYEQYF | TGTGCCAGCAGCCAAGAAGGACAGGGGGCGGCCTACGAGCAGTACTTC
TRBJ1-2 | TRBV7-2 | few | - | CASSWTGQGSVNYGYTF | TGTGCCAGCAGCTGGACCGGGCAGGGTAGCGTGAACTATGGCTACACCTTC
TRBJ2-7 | TRBV11-3 | - | - | CASSDRSGAHEQYF | TGTGCCAGCAGCGATCGATCGGGGGCGCACGAGCAGTACTTC
TRBJ2-2 | TRBV19 | few | - | CASSLGVAGELFF | TGTGCCAGTAGTTTGGGGGTGGCCGGGGAGCTGTTTTTT
TRBJ2-7 | TRBV4-3 | - | - | CASSQAWAGTEDLEQYF | TGCGCCAGCAGCCAAGCCTGGGCCGGGACTGAAGATCTCGAGCAGTACTTC
TRBJ2-1 | TRBV27 | - | - | CASIPDKAPNEQFF | TGTGCCAGCATACCGGACAAGGCTCCCAATGAGCAGTTCTTC
TRBJ2-7 | TRBV7-9 | - | TRBD1 | CASSQGVPYEQYF | TGTGCCAGCAGCCAGGGGGTACCCTACGAGCAGTACTTC
TRBJ2-3 | TRBV7-9 | - | - | CASSLGGQASLPLTDTQYF | TGTGCCAGCAGCTTAGGTGGCCAGGCCTCGCTACCCCTCACAGATACGCAGTATTTT
TRBJ2-7 | TRBV7-8 | few | TRBD1 | CASSPGQGPFEQYF | TGTGCCAGCAGCCCGGGACAGGGTCCCTTCGAGCAGTACTTC
TRBJ1-2 | TRBV29-1 | once | TRBD1 | CSVPGQGSGYTF | TGCAGCGTCCCAGGACAGGGGAGCGGCTACACCTTC
TRBJ1-1 | TRBV5-1 | - | TRBD1 | CASSHGQGGMRTEAFF | TGCGCCAGCAGCCACGGACAGGGGGGTATGAGGACTGAAGCTTTCTTT
TRBJ2-3 | TRBV12-5 | - | - | CASGGADTQYF | TGTGCTAGTGGGGGGGCTGATACGCAGTATTTT
TRBJ2-1 | TRBV19 | few | - | CASSIVAGDEQFF | TGTGCCAGTAGTATAGTTGCAGGAGATGAGCAGTTCTTC
TRBJ2-7 | TRBV29-1 | - | - | CSVVLAENSYEQYF | TGCAGCGTTGTCCTAGCAGAGAATTCCTACGAGCAGTACTTC
TRBJ2-2 | TRBV29-1 | few | TRBD2 | CSVEDGGSGTGELFF | TGCAGCGTTGAAGATGGCGGGAGCGGCACCGGGGAGCTGTTTTTT
TRBJ1-1 | TRBV30 | once | - | CAWSPVPNTEAFF | TGTGCCTGGAGTCCGGTGCCGAACACTGAAGCTTTCTTT
TRBJ2-5 | TRBV4-3 | - | TRBD2 | CASSALAAEGETQYF | TGCGCCAGCAGCGCTCTAGCGGCGGAAGGAGAGACCCAGTACTTC
TRBJ2-1 | TRBV4-3 | few | TRBD2 | CASSQELAHYNEQFF | TGCGCCAGCAGCCAAGAACTAGCGCATTACAATGAGCAGTTCTTC
TRBJ2-1 | TRBV4-1 | many | TRBD1 | CASRDRGMNEQFF | TGCGCCAGCAGGGACAGGGGAATGAATGAGCAGTTCTTC
TRBJ2-7 | TRBV28 | few | - | CASSFGGNQQYF | TGTGCCAGCAGTTTTGGAGGGAACCAGCAGTACTTC
TRBJ2-7 | TRBV5-4 | - | TRBD1 | CASSSGTASYEQYF | TGTGCCAGCAGCTCCGGGACAGCGTCCTACGAGCAGTACTTC